The clone carrying this TCR beta chain was counted between two and nine times. The antigen remains unidentified. TCRdb processed the RT-PCR reads anew with MiXCR; each CDR3 protein has one entry. The sample lists hundreds of thousands of distinct CDR3 sequences, roughly 11% seen once, with 9.5% to 15% in the top ten. The sample comes from a study of response to subunit inactivated influenza vaccine. Study findings and constraints: After each seasonal influenza vaccination, few new T cells are recruited, the authors suggested.

Trimming at V came to 7 bases and at J to 3 bases, leaving 14 bases not matched to a gene. The CDR3 sequence is 16 residues long. Germline CDR1 and CDR2: MDHEN and SYDVKM. The material was PBMCs from blood, obtained about 40 days after vaccination. This chain uses TRBV28 with TRBJ2-7, with 8 nucleotides matching TRBD1. The sequence came from a man in his fifties who received an inactivated influenza vaccine. The CDR3 loop is CASTKIRGTGIYEQYF. The CDR3, as DNA: TGTGCCAGCACAAAAATTCGAGGGACAGGTATCTACGAGCAGTACTTC. The full variable domain, in which reference TRBV28 and TRBJ2-7 provide the parts outside the CDR3, is DVKVTQSSRYLVKRTGEKVFLECVQDMDHENMFWYRQDPGLGLRLIYFSYDVKMKEKGDIPEGYSVSREKKERFSLILESASTNQTSMYLCASTKIRGTGIYEQYFGPGTRLTVT.